This T cell receptor beta chain was identified during a study of T cell repertoires in cytomegalovirus infection. In the study overall: HLA-B-restricted CMV epitopes that are well studied were used alongside recently identified HLA-C-restricted ones.

This clonotype was observed at least ten times. The antigen is undetermined. TCRdb used MiXCR to reprocess the reads, holding one entry per CDR3 protein. The data show about 270,000 distinct CDR3 sequences, about 20% seen once. Overall study results and limits: Dominating the ex vivo response were TCR beta clonotypes that were CMV-specific and HLA-C-restricted.

Germline CDR1 is SGHTA and CDR2 is FQGNSA. This CDR3 contains 15 residues. The ends lost 0 bases at V and 1 base at J; junction bases unmatched: 1. The sample was cultured PBMCs, taken from culture after CMV antigen stimulation. This receptor was taken from a human donor in good health (CMV status not recorded). Some clones in this sample may be carry-over from other donors' samples. The chain is built from TRBV7-2 and TRBJ2-3; TRBD1 matches 7 bases. CDR3 bases: TGTGCCAGCAGCTTAGCCGGGACAGGCACAGATACGCAGTATTTT. This gives the protein CASSLAGTGTDTQYF.